A selection of T cell receptor beta chains follows, all from one sample in a study of STAT5B mutations in CD4+ large granular lymphocyte leukemia. Method: immunoSEQ multiplex PCR; TCRdb's copy keeps in-frame clones and lacks some. The table records about 48,000 clones, roughly 72% of them present only once. Sequenced material: CD4+ T cells from blood buffy coats. These receptors were taken from a human donor in good health. The CDR3 runs from the conserved cysteine through the conserved F or W. The D gene is left open where the match is weak. Size is stated for part of the rows, as once, few or many counts, or as a class when the clone is expanded.

DNA: TGTGCCAGCAGTGATTGGACTGGGCCTAACTATGGCTACACCTTC
CDR3: CASSDWTGPNYGYTF
size: -
D: -
length: 15
J: TRBJ1-2
V: TRBV6-1

DNA: TGTGCCAGCAGTGAAGAAGGGGGCATCACTGAAGCTTTCTTT
CDR3: CASSEEGGITEAFF
size: -
D: TRBD1
length: 14
J: TRBJ1-1
V: TRBV6-1

DNA: TGTGCCAGCAGCTTAGACAGGAGCACAGATACGCAGTATTTT
CDR3: CASSLDRSTDTQYF
size: -
D: -
length: 14
J: TRBJ2-3
V: TRBV7-2

DNA: TGTGCCATCAGGGGACGGACAGATACGCAGTATTTT
CDR3: CAIRGRTDTQYF
size: -
D: -
length: 12
J: TRBJ2-3
V: TRBV10-3

DNA: TGTGCCAGCAGTTTTCTTACCCAGGGGGCACCCCTCCACTTT
CDR3: CASSFLTQGAPLHF
size: -
D: TRBD1
length: 14
J: TRBJ1-6
V: TRBV27

DNA: TGTGCCTGGAGTGAAGCGGGGGCGAGCTCTAGCACAGATACGCAGTATTTT
CDR3: CAWSEAGASSSTDTQYF
size: once
D: TRBD2
length: 17
J: TRBJ2-3
V: TRBV30

DNA: TGTGCCAGTAGGACAGGCGCCCCTCCTTATGGCTACACCTTC
CDR3: CASRTGAPPYGYTF
size: -
D: TRBD1
length: 14
J: TRBJ1-2
V: TRBV27

DNA: TGCGCCAGCAGCTTGGGAGCGACAGTATACAATGAGCAGTTCTTC
CDR3: CASSLGATVYNEQFF
size: -
D: -
length: 15
J: TRBJ2-1
V: TRBV5-1

DNA: TGTGCCAGCAGCTCTCAAGAGACCCAGTACTTC
CDR3: CASSSQETQYF
size: -
D: -
length: 11
J: TRBJ2-5
V: TRBV11-2

DNA: TGTGCCCCTCACAGGGATGAGGGCACAGATACGCAGTATTTT
CDR3: CAPHRDEGTDTQYF
size: once
D: -
length: 14
J: TRBJ2-3
V: TRBV6-5

DNA: TGTGCCAGCAGATCTTACAGGGGCGCTTTCTTT
CDR3: CASRSYRGAFF
size: -
D: TRBD1
length: 11
J: TRBJ1-1
V: TRBV6-6

DNA: TGTGCCAGCAGTGAAGCGCGGGCAGATGCAGATACGCAGTATTTT
CDR3: CASSEARADADTQYF
size: -
D: -
length: 15
J: TRBJ2-3
V: TRBV2

DNA: TGCGCCAGCAGCGGCCACTACGGCTCCTACAATGAGCAGTTCTTC
CDR3: CASSGHYGSYNEQFF
size: -
D: -
length: 15
J: TRBJ2-1
V: TRBV10-1